The following is a TCR beta chain sequence with its context. The antigen remains unidentified. These data come from a study of response to subunit inactivated influenza vaccine. Study-level results: Authors suggested few new T cells are recruited by each seasonal influenza vaccination.

TCRdb reprocessed the RT-PCR reads with MiXCR, giving one entry per CDR3 protein. The sample records about 540,000 distinct CDR3 sequences, around a quarter being singletons. Germline V gene sequence: CDR1 DFQATT, CDR2 SNEGSKA (reference sequence). This CDR3 is built from 14 residues. Trimming removed 3 bases from V and 0 bases from J, with 10 bases in between. These data were likewise used in another study, on T cells expressing NK-cell markers. That study reports: UMI-tagged 5'RACE template switching yielded the TCR beta cDNA. Sequencing of TCR beta repertoires drew on sorted CD3+CD56+NKG2C+, CD3+CD56+NKG2C- and CD3+CD56-NKG2C+ T cells. Out of eight donors sequenced, seven tested HCMV-seropositive and the remaining one seronegative.

The chain carries TRBV20-1 and TRBJ2-3; TRBD2 might be the D (5 bases). The material sequenced was CD4+ T cells sorted from PBMCs, taken roughly 12 days after vaccination. This TCR derives from a man aged 50 to 59 who received an inactivated influenza vaccine. The CDR3 protein is CSASGETSTDTQYF. For the CDR3, the DNA is TGCAGTGCTAGCGGGGAGACTAGCACAGATACGCAGTATTTT.